The clone carrying this TCR beta chain was seen a handful of times. What it binds is not known. The repertoire came from unfractionated whole blood and reflected all unsorted peripheral T cells. Enrolled donors were untreated HIV-infected adults about to begin antiretroviral therapy. The data derive from a study of HIV-infected patients and healthy controls. Study information: The CD4:CD8 ratio increased slightly in early therapy, but CD8 counts showed no consistent change. Total CDR3 counts per chain did not differ significantly between patients and controls.

Study-wide points: HIV-infected repertoires had significantly higher mean Gini indices than controls, possibly reflecting oligoclonality.

Alpha and beta constant-region primers primed reverse transcription of 500 to 550 ng RNA. Each of the alpha and beta chains got its own library through chain-specific third strand synthesis with indices. TCRdb independently ran MiXCR on the 5' RACE reads; one entry per CDR3 protein. The sample records approximately 10,000 distinct CDR3 sequences, 8% being singletons. V lost 5 bases to trimming and J lost 4 bases; unmatched junction nucleotides: 7. CDR1 and CDR2 (germline): LNHDA, SQIVND (reference sequence). This CDR3 spans 15 amino acids. The V gene is TRBV19, the J gene TRBJ1-2; 10 bases align to TRBD1. The sequencing used blood, collected before antiretroviral therapy. The source is an adult with HIV infection. The donor label of this sample is uncertain. DNA for the CDR3: TGTGCCAGTAGTTCGCCGGGACAGGGGATCTATGGCTACACCTTC. Translating it yields CASSSPGQGIYGYTF.